A single sample gave rise to the 3 T cell receptor beta chains below, sequenced in a study of blood T cell repertoires in COVID-19. Assay: immunoSEQ multiplex PCR; the TCRdb copy retains only in-frame clones and omits some. The sample has around 110,000 clones, around 86% seen once. Sequencing input: peripheral blood. The receptors stem from a man between 65 and 85 years old with acute or convalescent COVID-19.

This chain joins TRBV19 and TRBJ1-4; 10 nucleotides match TRBD1. Germline V gives CDR1 LNHDA, CDR2 SQIVND (reference sequence). Trimming took 6 bases from V and 6 from J; bases not matched to a gene: 4. This CDR3 comprises 14 residues. CDR3 bases: TGTGCCAGTAGCCTGGGACAGGGGTATGAAAAACTGTTTTTT. Amino acids: CASSLGQGYEKLFF.

This clone was seen only once. The V call is TRBV6-4, the J call TRBJ2-1; 9 bases line up with TRBD1. Germline CDR1 MRHNA, CDR2 SNTAGT. The CDR3 is 14 amino acids. V shed 5 bases and J 10 bases; nucleotides not matched to a gene: 9. As DNA, the CDR3 is TGTGCCAGCAGTAGGGACAGGGCCTCAGACGAGCAGTTCTTC. It specifies CASSRDRASDEQFF.

The CDR3 here is CASSPSPGVEGDTEAFF. CDR3 nucleotide sequence: TGTGCCAGCAGCCCTTCCCCAGGGGTTGAGGGGGACACTGAAGCTTTCTTT. The rearrangement links TRBV14 to TRBJ1-1; D possibly corresponds to TRBD1 (6 bases). Germline CDR1 is SGHDN and CDR2 is FVKESK. V shed 4 bases and J shed 3 bases, with 21 bases lying between them. CDR3 size: 17 residues.